The 11 T cell receptor beta chains presented below share a single source sample, sequenced in a study of technical replicates of blood from a few donors. The repertoire was sequenced with immunoSEQ multiplex PCR; TCRdb's copy has only in-frame clones and lacks some. Among about 83,000 clones listed, 92% were seen once. The sequenced sample was T cells isolated from PBMCs. The receptor set was obtained from a human donor in good health.

J is TRBJ2-2 and V is TRBV11-3; 7 bases match TRBD1. Germline lookup yields CDR1 SGHNT and CDR2 YENEEA. V lost 5 bases and J lost 5; bases outside the gene matches: 8. This CDR3 comprises 15 residues. The CDR3 nucleotides read TGTGCCAGCAGCCCACAGGGGTCAGGGACCGGGGAGCTGTTTTTT. It yields the protein CASSPQGSGTGELFF.

The chain links TRBV7-9 to TRBJ1-3; D call uncertain. V dropped 7 bases and J dropped 7 bases, with 14 bases sitting between them. The CDR3 length is 13 residues. CDR1 and CDR2 from the germline V gene are SEHNR and FQNEAQ (reference sequence). The CDR3 protein is CASISGVRNTIYF. The CDR3 nucleotides are TGTGCCAGCATCTCCGGGGTCCGGAACACCATATATTTT.

The V call is TRBV5-4, the J call TRBJ1-3; TRBD1 matches at 7 bases. This CDR3 has 15 residues. CDR1 is SGHNT and CDR2 is YYREEE in the germline V gene (reference sequence). The junction had 4 bases not matched to a gene; V was cut back by 4 bases and J by 0 bases. CDR3 nucleotide sequence: TGTGCCAGCAGCCCGGGACAGACCTCTGGAAACACCATATATTTT. This gives the protein CASSPGQTSGNTIYF.

This clone was counted once. The rearrangement links TRBV6-4 to TRBJ1-5; 8 bases are shared with TRBD1. Unmatched junction bases numbered 8, after V lost 3 bases and J lost 1 base. The CDR3 consists of 17 residues. Germline values: CDR1 MRHNA, CDR2 SNTAGT. The CDR3 DNA follows: TGTGCCAGCAGTGATTTGACAGGGGACAGGAGCAATCAGCCCCAGCATTTT. It translates to CASSDLTGDRSNQPQHF.

V is TRBV2 and J is TRBJ2-1, with 9 bases identical to TRBD2. Germline V gives CDR1 SNHLY, CDR2 FYNNEI. This CDR3 spans 12 amino acids. V dropped 8 bases and J dropped 7; count of bases not matched to a gene: 3. CDR3 residues: CASGAGGNEQFF. In DNA form, the CDR3 reads TGTGCCAGCGGAGCGGGAGGAAATGAGCAGTTCTTC.

Comment on this clone: Mismatch with germline at one junction end may stem from a read error. V and J are TRBV5-1 and TRBJ2-5, with TRBD1 as a possible D gene (6 bases). The germline V gene has CDR1 SGHRS and CDR2 YFSETQ. There are 13 residues in the CDR3. The CDR3 loop is CASSLGQKETQYF. CDR3 bases: TGCGCCAGCAGTTTGGGACAAAAAGAGACCCAGTACTTC.

The chain joins TRBV5-1 to TRBJ2-5; possible D gene TRBD1, 6 bases. This CDR3 region has 13 residues. The germline V and J ends were trimmed by 4 bases and 3 bases, with 10 bases remaining between them. Germline V CDR1 and CDR2: SGHRS, YFSETQ. The chain's CDR3 is CASSAGQKETQYF. The DNA for the CDR3 is TGCGCCAGCAGCGCCGGACAGAAAGAGACCCAGTACTTC.

This clone was counted a few times. This chain uses TRBV12-5 with TRBJ1-5; weak D call: TRBD1 (6 bases). Germline V gives CDR1 LGHNT, CDR2 FRNRAP. V lost 4 bases to trimming and J lost 4 bases, with 8 bases between them. The CDR3 totals 13 residues. The CDR3 nucleotides read TGTGCTAGTGGTTCCGGACAGAATCAGCCCCAGCATTTT. Translation: CASGSGQNQPQHF.

The sample holds a few counts of this clone. The rearrangement joins TRBV28 to TRBJ1-5; D is unclear. V lost 1 base and J 9 bases, leaving 7 bases between the germline ends. Germline values: CDR1 MDHEN, CDR2 SYDVKM. The CDR3 extends over 12 amino acids. CDR3 nucleotides: TGTGCCAGCAGTTTATTACGGGGGCCCCAGCATTTT. Its protein product is CASSLLRGPQHF.

This clone was seen repeatedly, ten times or more. This chain links TRBV29-1 with TRBJ1-1, with TRBD1 identical over 7 bases. This CDR3 region has 13 residues. The V gene end was trimmed by 6 bases and the J gene end by 0 bases; junction bases not matched to a gene: 4. Germline V lookup: CDR1 SQVTM, CDR2 ANQGSEA. The CDR3 reads CSVEQGLNTEAFF. As DNA, the CDR3 is TGCAGCGTGGAACAGGGGTTGAACACTGAAGCTTTCTTT.

The J gene is TRBJ2-5, the V gene TRBV7-9; D may be TRBD2 (6 bases). CDR3 length equals 15 residues. V lost 1 base and J 8 bases, leaving 17 bases between the germline ends. Germline CDR1 reads SEHNR; CDR2 reads FQNEAQ (reference sequence). CDR3 sequence reads: CASSLVSAGSATQYF. The CDR3 coding sequence is TGTGCCAGCAGCTTAGTGTCGGCGGGAAGCGCCACCCAGTACTTC.